What follows are 24 T cell receptor beta chains derived from one specimen sequenced in a study of CD8 T cells in ankylosing spondylitis. These receptors' targets are unknown. General observations from the study: Seven to nine highly homologous variants formed a TCR beta motif that appeared characteristic of ankylosing spondylitis blood.

TCRdb independently ran MiXCR on the 5' RACE reads; one entry per CDR3 protein. The data contain roughly 470,000 distinct CDR3 sequences, roughly 26% of them singletons. Sequencing was done on a sample of blood, either unsorted or a sorted T cell fraction (not recorded which). All receptors come from a male donor with ankylosing spondylitis.

This clonotype was seen a handful of times. The J gene is TRBJ2-2, the V gene TRBV5-1; D uncertain. Trimming took 5 bases from V and 6 from J, leaving 8 bases between them. Germline CDR1 and CDR2: SGHRS and YFSETQ. The CDR3 extends over 12 amino acids. The CDR3 DNA sequence: TGCGCCAGCAGTGAGCCGTCCGGGGAGCTGTTTTTT. Translation: CASSEPSGELFF.

The J gene is TRBJ2-2, the V gene TRBV20-1; D is perhaps TRBD2 (5 bases). Germline V lookup: CDR1 DFQATT, CDR2 SNEGSKA (reference sequence). The V gene lost 4 bases and the J gene lost 7 bases, with 19 bases spanning the gap. There are 15 residues in the CDR3. CDR3: CSATRRLALDGELFF. CDR3 sequence (DNA): TGCAGTGCTACTCGAAGGCTAGCTCTCGACGGGGAGCTGTTTTTT.

The chain is built from TRBV7-8 and TRBJ2-1; 7 positions agree with TRBD2. Per germline, CDR1 SGHVS and CDR2 FQNEAQ. V gave up 5 bases and J gave up 2 bases; unmatched junction bases: 9. CDR3 size: 16 residues. The CDR3 sequence is CASSQKGGSAYNEQFF. CDR3 bases: TGTGCCAGCAGCCAAAAGGGCGGGAGCGCCTACAATGAGCAGTTCTTC.

This chain connects TRBV2 to TRBJ2-5; 10 bases line up with TRBD2. Germline V gene lookup returns CDR1 SNHLY and CDR2 FYNNEI. CDR3 size: 15 residues. The ends lost 4 bases at V and 3 bases at J; junction bases unmatched: 5. The CDR3 DNA is TGTGCCAGCAGTGCCCTAGCGGGAGAGGAAGAGACCCAGTACTTC. Protein: CASSALAGEEETQYF.

Comment on this clonotype: One end of the junction fails to match germline, which may point to a read error. The chain recombines TRBV20-1 with TRBJ1-2; maybe TRBD1 (6 bases). CDR3 size: 13 residues. Germline assignment: CDR1 DFQATT and CDR2 SNEGSKA (reference sequence). The CDR3 nucleotides are TGCAGTGCTAGAGTACCAGGGGTCTATGGCTACACTTTC. It codes for CSARVPGVYGYTF.

The genes are TRBV20-1 and TRBJ1-2; maybe TRBD1 (6 bases). This CDR3 spans 14 amino acids. V lost 3 bases to trimming and J lost 4 bases, with 15 bases between them. Germline CDR1 and CDR2: DFQATT and SNEGSKA (reference sequence). CDR3 sequence: CSASNREDGYGYTF. The CDR3 DNA reads TGCAGTGCTAGTAACAGGGAGGACGGCTATGGCTACACCTTC.

This clonotype was seen more than once but under ten times. J is TRBJ2-1 and V is TRBV11-1, with D possibly matching TRBD1 (6 bases). The length of the CDR3 is 16 residues. Germline CDR1 SGHAT, CDR2 FQDESV (reference sequence). Trimming stripped 5 bases from V and 0 bases from J, with 14 bases between. Written as DNA, the CDR3 is TGTGCCAGCAGCATCACCGGGACAAGCTCCTACAATGAGCAGTTCTTC. This codes for CASSITGTSSYNEQFF.

This clonotype was observed a handful of times. The chain uses TRBV20-1 and TRBJ1-5; D may be TRBD1 (6 bases). This CDR3 is built from 15 residues. Germline CDR1 is DFQATT and CDR2 is SNEGSKA (reference sequence). With 4 bases removed from V and 0 bases from J, the gap between germline ends came to 13 bases. CDR3 DNA sequence: TGCAGTGCTATAGGACAGCATTATAGCAATCAGCCCCAGCATTTT. It yields the protein CSAIGQHYSNQPQHF.

V gene TRBV12-3 or TRBV12-4 combines with J gene TRBJ1-2, with 7 bases identical to TRBD1. The CDR3 extends over 13 amino acids. The V gene end was trimmed by 6 bases and the J gene end by 3 bases; junction bases not matched to a gene: 4. DNA for the CDR3: TGTGCCAGCAGAACAACAGGGGACTATGGCTACACCTTC. It specifies CASRTTGDYGYTF.

The V call is TRBV7-9, the J call TRBJ2-2, with D perhaps TRBD1 (6 bases). The CDR3 spans 14 residues. Deletions cut 5 bases from V and 5 bases from J, with 12 bases between. CDR1 and CDR2 (germline): SEHNR, FQNEAQ (reference sequence). CDR3 residues: CASSRAGTTGELFF. The CDR3 coding sequence is TGTGCCAGCAGCCGGGCCGGGACAACCGGGGAGCTGTTTTTT.

The rearrangement uses TRBV27 and TRBJ2-7; maybe TRBD1 (7 bases). Germline V gene data show CDR1 as MNHEY and CDR2 as SMNVEV (reference sequence). CDR3 length equals 14 residues. V gave up 0 bases and J gave up 4 bases, with 10 bases separating them. The DNA for the CDR3 is TGTGCCAGCAGTTTATCGTCAGGGGGGTACGAGCAGTACGTC. Translated: CASSLSSGGYEQYV.

J is TRBJ1-2 and V is TRBV12-3 or TRBV12-4; perhaps TRBD1 as D (6 bases). CDR3 size: 14 residues. V lost 1 base to trimming and J lost 8 bases, with 14 bases between them. The CDR3 here is CASSLDQGRGGYTF. As DNA, the CDR3 is TGTGCCAGCAGTTTAGATCAGGGGCGAGGCGGCTACACCTTC.

This clonotype was seen a handful of times. The chain links TRBV18 to TRBJ1-4, with a possible D match to TRBD1 (6 bases). Germline V gene sequence: CDR1 KGHSH, CDR2 LQKENI. With 5 bases removed from V and 7 bases from J, the gap between germline ends came to 17 bases. The CDR3 consists of 15 residues. Written as DNA, the CDR3 is TGTGCCAGCTCAGAACCAGGGGTTGGCGGTGAAAAACTGTTTTTT. Translating gives CASSEPGVGGEKLFF.

This clonotype has only a few counts. The CDR3 protein is CASSYEEKGYQPQHF. The CDR3 bases are TGTGCCAGCAGTTACGAGGAAAAGGGGTATCAGCCCCAGCATTTT. The chain has TRBV6-5 and TRBJ1-5; D possibly corresponds to TRBD1 (5 bases). CDR1 and CDR2 (germline): MNHEY, SVGAGI. Trimming left V 2 bases short and J 5 bases short, with 13 bases between. This CDR3 has 15 amino acids.

The CDR3 spells CAWSGGMNTGELFF. CDR3 nucleotide sequence: TGTGCCTGGAGTGGCGGGATGAACACCGGGGAGCTGTTTTTT. The J gene is TRBJ2-2, the V gene TRBV30; D perhaps matches TRBD2 (6 bases). Trimming stripped 1 base from V and 1 base from J, with 7 bases between. The CDR3 is 14 amino acids. The germline V gene has CDR1 GTSNPN and CDR2 SVGIG (reference sequence).

This chain uses TRBV6-2 or TRBV6-3 with TRBJ1-4; D gene uncertain. The CDR3 runs 15 residues. V lost 2 bases to trimming and J lost 8 bases, with 15 bases between them. Germline-derived CDR1 and CDR2 are MNHEY and SVGEGT. Written as DNA, the CDR3 is TGTGCCAGCAGTTACGGCAACGCCGGCGGGGAAAAACTGTTTTTT. This gives the protein CASSYGNAGGEKLFF.

This clonotype was recorded a few times. The chain links TRBV20-1 to TRBJ2-1, with 10 bases aligning to TRBD2. This CDR3 is built from 14 residues. Trimming took 3 bases from V and 4 from J; bases not matched to a gene: 3. Germline-derived CDR1 and CDR2 are DFQATT and SNEGSKA (reference sequence). The CDR3 here is CSARGAGGYNEQFF. As DNA, the CDR3 is TGCAGTGCTAGGGGAGCGGGAGGGTACAATGAGCAGTTCTTC.

The chain combines TRBV10-3 with TRBJ2-3; 8 bases line up with TRBD2. V lost 9 bases, J lost 0 bases, and 5 bases stayed unmatched. The CDR3 totals 14 residues. CDR1 and CDR2 from the germline V gene are ENHRY and SYGVKD. CDR3 coding DNA: TGTGCCATGGGTAGCGGGACTAGCACAGATACGCAGTATTTT. Amino acids: CAMGSGTSTDTQYF.

The chain joins TRBV24-1 to TRBJ2-2; 11 bases are shared with TRBD2. Germline V gene data show CDR1 as KGHDR and CDR2 as SFDVKD. The CDR3 runs to 15 residues. V lost 5 bases to trimming and J lost 6 bases; unmatched junction nucleotides: 4. CDR3 nucleotide sequence: TGTGCCACCAGTGTTAGCGGGAGGGCCTCCGGGGAGCTGTTTTTT. Its protein product is CATSVSGRASGELFF.

This clonotype occurred a few times. The chain carries TRBV4-1 and TRBJ2-1, with 13 nucleotides matching TRBD2. Trimming cost V 5 bases and J 8 bases; bases outside gene matches: 3. Germline CDR1 MGHRA, CDR2 YSYEKL. The CDR3 is 14 amino acids. In DNA, the CDR3 is TGCGCCAGCAGCAAAGGACTAGCGGGAGATGAGCAGTTCTTC. Translated: CASSKGLAGDEQFF.

The chain links TRBV7-2 to TRBJ2-1, with unresolved D. V gave up 1 base and J gave up 7 bases, with 11 bases separating them. In germline, CDR1 is SGHTA, CDR2 FQGNSA. CDR3 length: 14 residues. The CDR3 DNA reads as TGTGCCAGCAGCTTAGTCCATAAGGGAAATGAGCAGTTCTTC. Translated, it gives CASSLVHKGNEQFF.

This clonotype has just a few counts. V and J are TRBV24-1 and TRBJ1-2; D is undetermined. In germline, CDR1 is KGHDR, CDR2 SFDVKD. The CDR3 consists of 14 residues. V gave up 2 bases and J gave up 2 bases, with 8 bases separating them. The CDR3 is CATSDSRRNYGYTF. The CDR3 region has the DNA TGTGCCACCAGTGATTCCCGAAGAAACTATGGCTACACCTTC.

This clonotype has a handful of counts. The rearrangement uses TRBV7-9 and TRBJ2-3; D might be TRBD1 or TRBD2, each matching 5 bases. Looked up from germline, CDR1 is SEHNR and CDR2 is FQNEAQ (reference sequence). This CDR3 contains 14 residues. V lost 5 bases and J 6 bases, leaving 15 bases between the germline ends. CDR3 nucleotides: TGTGCCAGCAGCCCCCTGGTCGGGACGGATACGCAGTATTTT. Protein product: CASSPLVGTDTQYF.

This clonotype was seen just once. The rearrangement links TRBV6-5 to TRBJ2-1; D ambiguous. Germline V gene lookup returns CDR1 MNHEY and CDR2 SVGAGI. With 2 bases removed from V and 9 bases from J, the gap between germline ends came to 11 bases. The CDR3 has 13 residues. The CDR3 reads CASSYRSFAEQFF. The CDR3 nucleotides are TGTGCCAGCAGTTACAGGAGCTTTGCTGAGCAGTTCTTC.